This T cell receptor (beta chain) is drawn from a study of cytomegalovirus exposure and HLA in healthy donors. About the research overall: There were approximately 80 million unique TCRs (from HLA-typed donors) in an early data release.

As regards this clone: Its antigen is as yet unknown.

PCR involved 60 Vbeta and 13 Jbeta primers. Clones were read by immunoSEQ multiplex PCR, and TCRdb kept only the in-frame ones, dropping some. The table shows 35,000 to 40,000 clones, with around nine tenths occurring only once. Study outcomes and limitations: Sequences of the TCR beta chain were said to predict the HLA-A and HLA-B alleles of most subjects accurately. The only immune exposure information that was available was CMV serostatus.

Germline CDR1 is ENHRY and CDR2 is SYGVKD. V gave up 2 bases and J gave up 5 bases; unmatched junction bases: 18. The CDR3 totals 19 residues. V gene TRBV10-3 combines with J gene TRBJ2-1; 7 nucleotides align to TRBD2. The sequenced sample was PBMCs. The source is a woman aged 18-35 years in good health and CMV-seronegative. The CDR3 here is CAISESGAVKRAYHNEQFF. CDR3 in DNA: TGTGCCATCAGTGAGAGCGGGGCAGTCAAGCGGGCGTACCACAATGAGCAGTTCTTC.